The rows below give T cell receptor beta chains drawn from one sample of a study of blood T cell repertoires in COVID-19. Some clones are missing from TCRdb's copy, which holds only in-frame ones; the method was immunoSEQ multiplex PCR. The sample yields more than 300,000 clones, 70% to 90% seen once. Sequenced: PBMCs or T cells enriched from blood (not recorded which). Receptors originate from a man aged 40-49 years in a cohort exposed to, infected with or recovered from COVID-19 (not recorded which). Each CDR3 is given with its conserved first and last residue. A D gene is named only where the DNA matches it firmly. Clone size appears in some rows only: once, few, many, or a class for an expanded clone.

clone_size cdr3_length j_call d_call v_call cdr3_aa cdr3_nt
once 14 TRBJ1-2 - TRBV10-3 CATSRQDANYGYTF TGTGCCACTTCGCGACAGGACGCTAACTATGGCTACACCTTC
once 13 TRBJ1-5 TRBD1 TRBV19 CASLGQGGQPQHF TGTGCCAGCCTAGGACAGGGAGGGCAGCCCCAGCATTTT
once 16 TRBJ2-3 TRBD1 TRBV9 CASSVAGTGGTDTQYF TGTGCCAGCAGCGTAGCCGGGACAGGGGGGACAGATACGCAGTATTTT
- 14 TRBJ2-5 - TRBV7-9 CASSRGSAAETQYF TGTGCCAGCAGCCGAGGATCGGCGGCGGAGACCCAGTACTTC
- 12 TRBJ1-2 - TRBV28 CATTLTNYGYTF TGTGCCACCACATTGACTAACTATGGCTACACCTTC
- 15 TRBJ1-5 - TRBV11-2 CASSLDNRVGQPQHF TGTGCCAGCAGCTTAGACAACAGGGTAGGCCAGCCCCAGCATTTT
- 14 TRBJ2-2 - TRBV5-1 CASSLTPGTGELFF TGCGCCAGCAGCTTGACTCCGGGAACCGGGGAGCTGTTTTTT
many 13 TRBJ1-1 - TRBV10-1 CASRRAWDTEAFF TGCGCCAGCCGGAGGGCGTGGGACACTGAAGCTTTCTTT
once 16 TRBJ2-2 TRBD2 TRBV10-3 CAIGLAGGSNTGELFF TGTGCCATTGGACTAGCGGGGGGATCGAACACCGGGGAGCTGTTTTTT
- 16 TRBJ2-1 - TRBV19 CASSIGGLAGYNEQFF TGTGCCAGTAGTATAGGGGGGCTAGCCGGGTACAATGAGCAGTTCTTC
- 14 TRBJ2-1 - TRBV7-9 CASSLSLRYNEQFF TGTGCCAGCAGCTTAAGTCTACGCTACAATGAGCAGTTCTTC
- 14 TRBJ2-7 - TRBV18 CASSPTRSSYEQYF TGTGCCAGCTCACCTACAAGAAGCTCCTACGAGCAGTACTTC
few 18 TRBJ2-2 TRBD2 TRBV4-1 CASSPRSPTSGSPGELFF TGCGCCAGCAGCCCCCGCTCCCCGACTAGCGGGAGTCCCGGGGAGCTGTTTTTT
- 16 TRBJ2-1 TRBD2 TRBV5-1 CASSLRTGLGGHEQFF TGCGCCAGCAGCTTGCGGACGGGACTAGGGGGGCATGAGCAGTTCTTC
- 13 TRBJ2-3 - TRBV12-5 CASGRQDTDTQYF TGTGCTAGTGGACGACAGGACACAGATACGCAGTATTTT
- 17 TRBJ2-2 - TRBV21-1 CANLPLAGGVNTGELFF TGTGCCAACCTCCCTCTAGCGGGAGGGGTAAACACCGGGGAGCTGTTTTTT
- 14 TRBJ2-3 - TRBV7-6 CASSSGVSTDTQYF TGTGCCAGCAGCTCAGGGGTTAGCACAGATACGCAGTATTTT
- 14 TRBJ2-7 - TRBV6-5 CASRLLPQVSEQYF TGTGCCAGCAGACTACTCCCACAGGTTTCCGAGCAGTACTTC